The 14 T cell receptor beta chains below come from one sample, sequenced in a study of T cell changes during pregnancy in multiple sclerosis. The method was immunoSEQ multiplex PCR; TCRdb's version includes in-frame clones alone and lacks a portion of them. The table includes some 26,000 clones, about 89% detected once. The sequencing used CD4+ T cells from peripheral blood mononuclear cells, collected in the first trimester of pregnancy. The receptors stem from a female donor in good health, enrolled as a control in a pregnancy study.

The genes are TRBV12-2 and TRBJ2-7; TRBD2 is the table's D call and was not checked against the DNA. TRBV12-2 is listed as a pseudogene. The CDR3 consists of 11 residues. CDR3 amino acids: CASRFYYEQYF. The CDR3 DNA follows: TGTGCAAGTCGCTTTTACTACGAGCAGTACTTC.

The V call is TRBV23-1, the J call TRBJ2-1; the D gene is possibly TRBD1 (6 bases). TRBV23-1 is classed as an ORF, of uncertain function. The CDR3 consists of 16 residues. V lost 5 bases to trimming and J lost 4 bases, with 18 bases between them. Here the CDR3 DNA reads TGCGCCAGCAGTACCCCTGACAGGCTGGATTACAATGAGCAGTTCTTC. This sequence encodes CASSTPDRLDYNEQFF.

The chain joins TRBV15 to TRBJ1-5; possible D gene TRBD1, 5 bases. The CDR3 has 15 amino acids. Germline V gene sequence: CDR1 LNHNV, CDR2 YYDKDF (reference sequence). Between the trimmed V and J ends, which lost 5 bases and 1 base, there was a span of 12 bases. CDR3 protein: CATSLRGASNQPQHF. The CDR3 DNA follows: TGTGCCACCAGCCTCCGCGGGGCAAGCAATCAGCCCCAGCATTTT.

This sequence joins TRBV9 and TRBJ2-3, with 8 bases aligning to TRBD1. CDR1 and CDR2 (germline): SGDLS, YYNGEE. CDR3 length: 13 amino acids. The V and J ends lost 3 bases and 3 bases, in that order; junction bases with no gene match: 0. The DNA for the CDR3 is TGTGCCAGCAGCGGGACAGGGACAGATACGCAGTATTTT. Translation: CASSGTGTDTQYF.

This clone was observed a few times. The chain uses TRBV15 and TRBJ1-4; D possibly corresponds to TRBD1 (5 bases). This CDR3 region has 15 residues. In germline, CDR1 is LNHNV, CDR2 YYDKDF (reference sequence). V was cut by 0 bases and J by 8 bases, with 13 bases left in between. The CDR3 bases are TGTGCCACCAGCAGAGATGGGGGGGTTGAGGAAAAACTGTTTTTT. Its protein is CATSRDGGVEEKLFF. Based on the CDR3 plus reference TRBV15 and TRBJ1-4, the full variable domain is DAMVIQNPRYQVTQFGKPVTLSCSQTLNHNVMYWYQQKSSQAPKLLFHYYDKDFNNEADTPDNFQSRRPNTSFCFLDIRSPGLGDTAMYLCATSRDGGVEEKLFFGSGTQLSVL.

The rearrangement links TRBV13 to TRBJ2-7, with 8 bases matching TRBD2. This CDR3 comprises 15 residues. The V gene end was trimmed by 3 bases and the J gene end by 2 bases; junction bases not matched to a gene: 6. CDR1 PRHDT and CDR2 FYEKMQ come from the germline V gene (reference sequence). The CDR3 nucleotides are TGTGCCAGCAGCTTCGGGAGGGACCTGCCCTACGAGCAGTACTTC. Protein product: CASSFGRDLPYEQYF.

The gene calls are TRBV7-3 and TRBJ2-1, with D perhaps TRBD1 (6 bases). Germline V CDR1 and CDR2: SGHTA, FQGTGA. V lost 5 bases to trimming and J lost 5 bases, with 13 bases between them. CDR3 length equals 14 residues. The CDR3 protein is CASSHYAGDNEQFF. CDR3 nucleotide sequence: TGTGCCAGCAGCCACTATGCAGGGGACAATGAGCAGTTCTTC.

The chain combines TRBV28 with TRBJ2-1, with 10 bases that match TRBD1. The CDR3 runs to 15 residues. CDR1 and CDR2 from the germline V gene are MDHEN and SYDVKM. V lost 8 bases, J lost 5 bases, and 9 bases stayed unmatched. The CDR3: CASLIPGQGNNEQFF. CDR3 nucleotide sequence: TGTGCCAGCCTTATTCCGGGACAGGGGAACAATGAGCAGTTCTTC.

The chain combines TRBV11-2 with TRBJ2-1; 9 bases line up with TRBD1. The CDR3 runs 13 residues. Germline values: CDR1 SGHAT, CDR2 FQNNGV. Trimming took 5 bases from V and 7 from J; bases not matched to a gene: 3. CDR3 sequence: CASSADRGNEQFF. Here the CDR3 DNA reads TGTGCCAGCAGCGCGGACAGGGGTAATGAGCAGTTCTTC.

The V and J genes are TRBV19 and TRBJ2-7; tentatively, D is TRBD2 (5 bases). The germline gives CDR1 LNHDA, CDR2 SQIVND (reference sequence). The CDR3 spans 16 residues. Trimming stripped 1 base from V and 5 bases from J, with 18 bases between. The CDR3 DNA follows: TGTGCCAGTAGTATAGGACGGAGGTTCGGATTCGACGAGCAGTACTTC. Protein product: CASSIGRRFGFDEQYF. Together with reference TRBV19 and TRBJ2-7, the CDR3 gives the full variable domain: DGGITQSPKYLFRKEGQNVTLSCEQNLNHDAMYWYRQDPGQGLRLIYYSQIVNDFQKGDIAEGYSVSREKKESFPLTVTSAQKNPTAFYLCASSIGRRFGFDEQYFGPGTRLTVT.

J is TRBJ2-7 and V is TRBV10-3; TRBD1 might be the D (5 bases). CDR1 is ENHRY, CDR2 SYGVKD, per germline. V was shortened by 3 bases and J by 0 bases, with 9 bases between the two germline ends. The CDR3 has 14 residues. The CDR3 DNA reads TGTGCCATCAGTGAATCACAGGTCTCCTACGAGCAGTACTTC. Amino acids: CAISESQVSYEQYF.

The chain joins TRBV30 to TRBJ1-2; a possible D gene is TRBD1 (5 bases). V gave up 1 base and J gave up 4 bases, with 22 bases separating them. Germline lookup yields CDR1 GTSNPN and CDR2 SVGIG (reference sequence). This CDR3 comprises 17 residues. CDR3 sequence (DNA): TGTGCCTGGAGTGCCCAGGGCAGGAGCCCTCTGGGCTATGGCTACACCTTC. As protein: CAWSAQGRSPLGYGYTF. The full variable domain, with the rest looked up from reference TRBV30 and TRBJ1-2, is SQTIHQWPATLVQPVGSPLSLECTVEGTSNPNLYWYRQAAGRGLQLLFYSVGIGQISSEVPQNLSASRPQDRQFILSSKKLLLSDSGFYLCAWSAQGRSPLGYGYTFGSGTRLTVV.

The rearrangement uses TRBV10-3 and TRBJ1-1; TRBD1 matches at 7 bases. Trimming at V came to 9 bases and at J to 0 bases, leaving 4 bases not matched to a gene. Germline lookup yields CDR1 ENHRY and CDR2 SYGVKD. The CDR3 spans 13 residues. The DNA of the CDR3 is TGTGCCATAGCAGACAGGGTGAACACTGAAGCTTTCTTT. Residues: CAIADRVNTEAFF.

V is TRBV27 and J is TRBJ1-2; 8 positions agree with TRBD1. J was trimmed by 4 bases and V by 8 bases; bases with no gene match: 3. The germline gives CDR1 MNHEY, CDR2 SMNVEV (reference sequence). This CDR3 contains 12 residues. The CDR3 here is CASGQGGYGYTF. For the CDR3, the DNA is TGTGCCAGCGGACAGGGCGGCTATGGCTACACCTTC.